A selection of T cell receptor beta chains follows, all from one sample in a study of T-cell reconstitution after alpha-beta-depleted transplantation in children. TCRdb analysed the PCR reads with MiXCR anew, one entry per CDR3 protein. The sample carries approximately 230,000 distinct CDR3 sequences, more than 20% recorded once. The source was PBMCs, mostly from graft donor cells, collected 360 days after TCRalphabeta/CD19-depleted stem cell transplant. These receptors were collected from a female patient aged 2-9 years who had a stem cell transplant for congenital amegakaryocytic thrombocytopenia, so the T cells may come from the graft donor. Each CDR3 is given with its conserved first and last residue. The D gene is left open where the match is weak. Part of the rows lack a size; the others show once, few, many or a class for expanded clones.

d_call,j_call,v_call,clone_size,cdr3_length,cdr3_aa,cdr3_nt
TRBD1,TRBJ2-1,TRBV6-2/TRBV6-3,-,19,CASSYSLVTGETAYNEQFF,TGTGCCAGCAGTTACTCCCTCGTGACAGGGGAGACCGCCTACAATGAGCAGTTCTTC
-,TRBJ2-3,TRBV6-2/TRBV6-3,-,13,CASSDPPVDTQYF,TGTGCCAGCAGTGACCCCCCGGTGGATACGCAGTATTTT
-,TRBJ2-3,TRBV12-3/TRBV12-4,few,14,CASSTIDKADTQYF,TGTGCCAGCAGCACAATCGACAAGGCAGATACGCAGTATTTT
-,TRBJ1-4,TRBV20-1,few,14,CSARPQVVIEKLFF,TGCAGTGCTAGACCCCAGGTGGTTATTGAAAAACTGTTTTTT
TRBD2,TRBJ2-7,TRBV2,-,15,CASKVGLAGELEQYF,TGTGCCAGCAAGGTTGGGCTAGCGGGGGAGCTCGAGCAGTACTTC
-,TRBJ2-6,TRBV28,once,16,CASSLAPPGGANVLTF,TGTGCCAGCAGTTTAGCACCCCCTGGGGGGGCCAACGTCCTGACTTTC
TRBD2,TRBJ2-3,TRBV13,few,18,CASSQGLAGAVGTDTQYF,TGTGCCAGCAGCCAGGGACTAGCGGGAGCCGTTGGCACAGATACGCAGTATTTT
-,TRBJ1-1,TRBV18,few,13,CASSPAANTEAFF,TGTGCCAGCTCACCGGCCGCCAACACTGAAGCTTTCTTT
-,TRBJ2-1,TRBV2,few,14,CASSQGAGRGEQFF,TGTGCCAGCAGCCAAGGCGCGGGACGGGGTGAGCAGTTCTTC
-,TRBJ2-3,TRBV20-1,few,14,CSANWAKGADTQYF,TGCAGTGCTAATTGGGCCAAAGGGGCAGATACGCAGTATTTT
-,TRBJ2-1,TRBV12-3/TRBV12-4,-,15,CASSWEGGPYNEQFF,TGTGCCAGCAGTTGGGAGGGGGGGCCCTACAATGAGCAGTTCTTC
TRBD1,TRBJ2-7,TRBV20-1,many,13,CSANRGQTYEQYF,TGCAGTGCTAACAGGGGGCAAACCTACGAGCAGTACTTC
TRBD1,TRBJ2-1,TRBV28,few,14,CASSSQGAYNEQFF,TGTGCCAGCAGTTCACAGGGGGCCTACAATGAGCAGTTCTTC
-,TRBJ2-4,TRBV6-5,few,15,CASSYSYGGGNIQYF,TGTGCCAGCAGTTACTCATATGGGGGAGGAAACATTCAGTACTTC
-,TRBJ2-6,TRBV28,few,15,CASSLGRSGANVLTF,TGTGCCAGCAGTTTAGGGAGATCCGGGGCCAACGTCCTGACTTTC
TRBD1,TRBJ1-2,TRBV29-1,-,14,CSAQLLQGAYGYTF,TGCAGCGCTCAACTTTTACAGGGGGCATATGGCTACACCTTC
-,TRBJ1-1,TRBV7-9,-,12,CASSNRFTEAFF,TGTGCCAGCAGCAACAGGTTTACTGAAGCTTTCTTT
TRBD2,TRBJ2-3,TRBV5-1,few,17,CASSLSPSGGNTDTQYF,TGCGCCAGCAGCCTCAGCCCCAGCGGGGGGAACACAGATACGCAGTATTTT
-,TRBJ2-5,TRBV11-2,few,14,CASSFNRVGETQYF,TGTGCCAGCAGCTTCAACAGGGTCGGGGAGACCCAGTACTTC
TRBD1,TRBJ2-2,TRBV27,-,17,CASSSPRDRLGTGELFF,TGTGCCAGCAGTAGCCCCCGGGACAGGTTAGGCACCGGGGAGCTGTTTTTT
-,TRBJ2-7,TRBV29-1,once,12,CSVVESVHEQYF,TGCAGCGTTGTAGAGTCGGTCCACGAGCAGTACTTC
-,TRBJ2-7,TRBV29-1,many,14,CSVADPGQSYEQYF,TGCAGCGTTGCGGACCCGGGACAAAGCTACGAGCAGTACTTC
TRBD1,TRBJ1-6,TRBV6-5,few,19,CASSYGGDRKSSYNSPLHF,TGTGCCAGCAGTTACGGTGGGGACAGAAAGAGCTCCTATAATTCACCCCTCCACTTT
-,TRBJ2-7,TRBV7-8,few,13,CASAEGRGYEQYF,TGTGCCAGCGCCGAGGGGAGAGGCTACGAGCAGTACTTC
-,TRBJ2-3,TRBV7-6,-,16,CASSPWDPTATDTQYF,TGTGCCAGCAGCCCCTGGGATCCTACAGCGACAGATACGCAGTATTTT
TRBD1,TRBJ2-7,TRBV11-2,-,15,CASSLIGTGEDEQYF,TGTGCCAGCAGCTTAATAGGGACAGGGGAAGACGAGCAGTACTTC
-,TRBJ2-5,TRBV12-3/TRBV12-4,-,13,CASRDRGQETQYF,TGTGCCAGCAGGGACAGAGGACAAGAGACCCAGTACTTC
-,TRBJ2-1,TRBV4-2,-,15,CASSRDRYEDNEQFF,TGTGCCAGCAGCCGTGACAGGTATGAGGACAATGAGCAGTTCTTC
-,TRBJ1-1,TRBV6-5,-,13,CASSYGIQGLAFF,TGTGCCAGCAGTTACGGTATCCAGGGGTTGGCTTTCTTT
-,TRBJ2-6,TRBV5-1,few,15,CASSLAHSGANVLTF,TGCGCCAGCAGCCTCGCCCACTCTGGGGCCAACGTCCTGACTTTC
TRBD2,TRBJ2-3,TRBV9,-,15,CASSVGAGGADTQYF,TGTGCCAGCAGCGTAGGGGCGGGGGGCGCAGATACGCAGTATTTT
TRBD2,TRBJ2-1,TRBV29-1,-,14,CSVGAGAFENEQFF,TGCAGCGTGGGAGCGGGAGCCTTTGAGAATGAGCAGTTCTTC